The clone carrying this T cell receptor (beta chain) was seen many times. The antigen is not known. This sample stems from a study of spatial heterogeneity in lung cancer. The time point is: sample taken at primary tumor resection. Tumor, nontumor lung or frozen PBMC supplied whole RNA, sequenced without sorting. Each CDR3 protein gets one entry after TCRdb re-called the 5' RACE reads with MiXCR. Altogether 9,500 or so distinct CDR3 sequences are present, roughly 8% being singletons, with the ten largest covering 15% to 20%. Study outcomes and limitations: The counts of expanded TCRs, ubiquitous and regional, tracked ubiquitous and regional nonsynonymous mutations, respectively. Counts that tracked tumor mutation counts were those of expanded intratumoral alpha and beta TCRs.

The CDR3 consists of 19 residues. Germline CDR1 and CDR2: DFQATT and SNEGSKA (reference sequence). V lost 0 bases, J lost 1 base, and 15 bases stayed unmatched. The gene calls are TRBV20-1 and TRBJ2-3; 8 bases are a match to TRBD2. The material sequenced was lung tumor tissue, taken at surgery. The source is a male donor with early-stage non-small cell lung cancer. In DNA, the CDR3 is TGCAGTGCTAGAGATTTTTTGGGTGAAACGACTAGCGGCACAGATACGCAGTATTTT. Encoded protein: CSARDFLGETTSGTDTQYF.